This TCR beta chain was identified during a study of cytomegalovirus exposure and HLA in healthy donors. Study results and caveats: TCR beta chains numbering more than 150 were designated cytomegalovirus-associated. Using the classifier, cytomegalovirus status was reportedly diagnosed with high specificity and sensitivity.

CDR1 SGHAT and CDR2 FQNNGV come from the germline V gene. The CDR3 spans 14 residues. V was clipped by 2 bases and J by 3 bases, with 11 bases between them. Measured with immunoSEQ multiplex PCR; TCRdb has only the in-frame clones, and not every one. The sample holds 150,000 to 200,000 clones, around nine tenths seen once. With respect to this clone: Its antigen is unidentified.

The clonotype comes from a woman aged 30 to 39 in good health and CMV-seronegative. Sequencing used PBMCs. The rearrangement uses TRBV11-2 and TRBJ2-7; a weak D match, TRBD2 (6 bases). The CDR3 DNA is TGTGCCAGCAGCTTAAGTCGGGGGTACTACGAGCAGTACTTC. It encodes CASSLSRGYYEQYF.